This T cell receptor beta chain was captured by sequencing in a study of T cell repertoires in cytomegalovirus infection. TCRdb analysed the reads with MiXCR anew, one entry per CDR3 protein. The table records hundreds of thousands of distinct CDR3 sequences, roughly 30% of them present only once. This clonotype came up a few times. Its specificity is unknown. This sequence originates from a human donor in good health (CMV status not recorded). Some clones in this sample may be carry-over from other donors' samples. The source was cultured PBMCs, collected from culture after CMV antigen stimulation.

The CDR3 sequence is CASSFPAAETQYF. DNA of the CDR3: TGTGCCAGCAGTTTCCCCGCGGCGGAGACCCAGTACTTC. The chain couples TRBV12-3 or TRBV12-4 to TRBJ2-5; D remains unclear. The CDR3 spans 13 residues. Trimming pared 3 bases from V and 5 bases from J, leaving 10 bases between.